The next 16 T cell receptor beta chains were all read from a single sample in a study of graft-versus-host responses after intestinal transplantation. These receptors are not linked to any known antigen. The assay was immunoSEQ multiplex PCR, and TCRdb's table has in-frame clones only and misses some. The sample lists about 90,000 clones, around 93% seen once, with about 0.2% in the top ten. This sample comprised unstimulated CD4+ T cells sorted from spleen or lymph node cells, obtained before transplant. All receptors derive from a human donor who was the organ donor for an intestinal transplant.

The chain joins TRBV28 to TRBJ2-5, with a weak D call TRBD1 (6 bases). Deletions cut 6 bases from V and 4 bases from J, with 15 bases between. CDR3 length: 14 residues. The V gene's germline CDR1 is MDHEN and CDR2 SYDVKM. The CDR3 sequence: CASSIRGVVETQYF. CDR3 coding DNA: TGTGCCAGCAGCATCAGGGGTGTTGTAGAGACCCAGTACTTC. The whole variable domain, remainder taken from reference TRBV28 and TRBJ2-5, is DVKVTQSSRYLVKRTGEKVFLECVQDMDHENMFWYRQDPGLGLRLIYFSYDVKMKEKGDIPEGYSVSREKKERFSLILESASTNQTSMYLCASSIRGVVETQYFGPGTRLLVL.

The sample holds a few counts of this clone. J is TRBJ2-1 and V is TRBV15, with 13 bases that match TRBD2. Germline V gene sequence: CDR1 LNHNV, CDR2 YYDKDF (reference sequence). Germline trimming cut 0 bases from V and 14 bases from J; bases unmatched to any gene: 7. The CDR3 spans 15 residues. The CDR3, as DNA: TGTGCCACCAGCAGAGATCTACTAGCGGGGGGGCATAAGTTCTTC. Its protein is CATSRDLLAGGHKFF.

The count of this clone is one. The gene calls are TRBV5-1 and TRBJ1-1; D gene unclear. The V gene lost 4 bases and the J gene lost 0 bases, with 13 bases spanning the gap. The length of the CDR3 is 15 residues. CDR1 is SGHRS and CDR2 is YFSETQ in the germline V gene. The CDR3 DNA is TGCGCCAGCAGCCTGTCCCGGCAGGTGAACACTGAAGCTTTCTTT. Protein sequence: CASSLSRQVNTEAFF.

This rearrangement joins TRBV20-1 to TRBJ2-3, with unresolved D. The CDR3 extends over 11 amino acids. The ends were cut back, 6 bases at V and 2 bases at J, with 6 bases in the middle. In germline, CDR1 is DFQATT, CDR2 SNEGSKA (reference sequence). The DNA for the CDR3 is TGCAGTGCCAGCCCCACAGATACGCAGTATTTT. It is translated as CSASPTDTQYF.

V gene TRBV4-3 combines with J gene TRBJ2-5; tentative D call: TRBD1 (5 bases). CDR1 is LGHNA, CDR2 YSLEER, per germline. V lost 0 bases and J 4 bases, leaving 18 bases between the germline ends. The CDR3 is 17 amino acids. The DNA for the CDR3 is TGCGCCAGCAGCCAAGATGGCAGGGTCAATATACCAGAGACCCAGTACTTC. Translating gives CASSQDGRVNIPETQYF.

Only a few counts were recorded for this clone. The V and J genes are TRBV19 and TRBJ2-3; D remains ambiguous. Trimming shortened V by 6 bases and J by 5 bases, and 9 bases separated the two germline ends. CDR1 is LNHDA and CDR2 is SQIVND in the germline V gene (reference sequence). The CDR3 runs to 12 residues. Here the CDR3 DNA reads TGTGCCAGTAGCTTCACCAAAGATACGCAGTATTTT. Protein sequence: CASSFTKDTQYF. Together with reference TRBV19 and TRBJ2-3, the CDR3 gives the full variable domain: DGGITQSPKYLFRKEGQNVTLSCEQNLNHDAMYWYRQDPGQGLRLIYYSQIVNDFQKGDIAEGYSVSREKKESFPLTVTSAQKNPTAFYLCASSFTKDTQYFGPGTRLTVL.

In nucleotides, the CDR3 is TGCAGCGTGCAAAACCCCGGGACAGGCATGGGGAACACTGAAGCTTTCTTT. Translation: CSVQNPGTGMGNTEAFF. The chain employs TRBV29-1 and TRBJ1-1; 8 positions agree with TRBD1. CDR1 and CDR2 (germline): SQVTM, ANQGSEA. This CDR3 spans 17 amino acids. The junction had 16 bases not matched to a gene; V was cut back by 6 bases and J by 1 base.

The chain has TRBV4-1 and TRBJ2-7; a weak D match, TRBD2 (6 bases). Trimming left V 0 bases short and J 2 bases short, with 11 bases between. This CDR3 region has 15 residues. Germline V gene data show CDR1 as MGHRA and CDR2 as YSYEKL. As DNA, the CDR3 is TGCGCCAGCAGCCAAGAAGGAGGGTTCACCTACGAGCAGTACTTC. Its translation: CASSQEGGFTYEQYF.

This clone has more than one count but fewer than ten. The V call is TRBV27, the J call TRBJ2-7; no firm D call. Germline loops: CDR1 MNHEY, CDR2 SMNVEV (reference sequence). The V end lost 4 bases, the J end lost 3 bases, and 10 bases lay between the germline ends. The CDR3 length is 13 residues. CDR3 nucleotides: TGTGCCAGCAGTTCCGGACGCCACTACGAGCAGTACTTC. It translates to CASSSGRHYEQYF.

The V gene is TRBV15, the J gene TRBJ1-5; D may be TRBD1 (6 bases). CDR1 LNHNV and CDR2 YYDKDF come from the germline V gene (reference sequence). The CDR3 runs to 17 residues. Trimming left V 0 bases short and J 2 bases short, with 14 bases between. The CDR3 is CATSRDRGGAGNQPQHF. The CDR3 DNA reads TGTGCCACCAGCAGAGATCGCGGGGGGGCCGGCAATCAGCCCCAGCATTTT.

The rearrangement uses TRBV5-1 and TRBJ2-1; weak D call: TRBD1 (6 bases). CDR1 and CDR2 from the germline V gene are SGHRS and YFSETQ. This CDR3 region has 14 residues. V was clipped by 4 bases and J by 6 bases, with 14 bases between them. The CDR3 sequence is CASSAGAGANEQFF. CDR3 nucleotide sequence: TGCGCCAGCAGCGCAGGGGCAGGGGCCAATGAGCAGTTCTTC.

This chain links TRBV4-1 with TRBJ2-3; D is uncertain. The CDR3 has 16 amino acids. The germline V and J ends were trimmed by 2 bases and 0 bases, with 12 bases remaining between them. From germline, CDR1 is MGHRA and CDR2 YSYEKL. The CDR3 DNA follows: TGCGCCAGCAGCCAACGGAGTGAACGAAGCACAGATACGCAGTATTTT. It translates to CASSQRSERSTDTQYF.

The V gene is TRBV9, the J gene TRBJ2-2; TRBD1 aligns across 9 bases. V shed 0 bases and J 4 bases; nucleotides not matched to a gene: 1. Germline CDR1 is SGDLS and CDR2 is YYNGEE. The CDR3 extends over 15 amino acids. The CDR3 coding sequence is TGTGCCAGCAGCGTAGGGACAGGGGCCACCGGGGAGCTGTTTTTT. Translation: CASSVGTGATGELFF.

The V call is TRBV6-4, the J call TRBJ2-3; D call uncertain. The CDR3 runs 13 residues. Germline V gene data show CDR1 as MRHNA and CDR2 as SNTAGT. V dropped 0 bases and J dropped 13 bases, with 14 bases sitting between them. DNA for the CDR3: TGTGCCAGCAGTGACTCGTTCAGAGGAGAAAAGTATTTT. This gives the protein CASSDSFRGEKYF.

CDR3 sequence reads: CASSLDRWMGEQFF. CDR3 coding DNA: TGTGCCAGCAGCTTGGACCGCTGGATGGGTGAGCAGTTCTTC. The genes are TRBV5-4 and TRBJ2-1; no reliable D call. CDR1 is SGHNT, CDR2 YYREEE, per germline (reference sequence). The CDR3 sequence is 14 residues long. The germline V and J ends were trimmed by 0 bases and 9 bases, with 13 bases remaining between them.

J is TRBJ2-6 and V is TRBV4-1, with D uncertain. The germline V gene encodes CDR1 MGHRA and CDR2 YSYEKL. CDR3 length: 16 residues. V lost 1 base and J lost 0, with 7 bases in between. CDR3 residues: CASSQVISSGANVLTF. CDR3 nucleotide sequence: TGCGCCAGCAGCCAAGTAATTAGCTCTGGGGCCAACGTCCTGACTTTC.